The clone carrying this T cell receptor (beta chain) was found many times. The CDR3 is 14 amino acids. V was shortened by 0 bases and J by 7 bases, with 12 bases between the two germline ends. Germline CDR1 and CDR2: LGHNA and YNFKEQ. The time point: blood at routine non-recurrence follow-up after resection. Tumor, nontumor lung or frozen PBMC supplied whole RNA that was sequenced unsorted. These data come from a study of spatial heterogeneity in lung cancer. Background on the study: Fewer alpha-chain than beta-chain sequences were consistently detected.

Unique molecular identifiers tagged every individual TCR cDNA molecule. TCRdb reprocessed the 5' RACE reads via MiXCR and lists one record per CDR3 protein. The sample has around 27,000 distinct CDR3 sequences, approximately 6% seen once. The genes are TRBV4-2 and TRBJ1-2; TRBD1 might be the D (5 bases). Sample: PBMCs, taken at follow-up. The receptor was derived from a male donor with early-stage non-small cell lung cancer. CDR3 residues: CASSQDGVGAGYTF. CDR3 DNA sequence: TGTGCCAGCAGCCAAGACGGGGTAGGGGCTGGCTACACCTTC.